This T cell receptor beta chain is from a study of cytomegalovirus exposure and HLA in healthy donors. The study ran its PCR with 60 Vbeta and 13 Jbeta primers. TCRdb's table, derived via immunoSEQ multiplex PCR, lists solely in-frame clones and lacks some. This table has 170,000 or so clones, roughly 88% appearing once. The CDR3 sequence is 14 residues long. J lost 8 bases, V lost 5 bases, and 10 bases had no gene match. Per the germline V gene, CDR1 is LNHNV and CDR2 is YYDKDF (reference sequence). The TCR originated in a man aged 45 to 65 in good health and CMV-seropositive. The genes are TRBV15 and TRBJ1-2, with TRBD1 matching over 8 bases. The specimen sequenced was PBMCs. The CDR3 coding sequence is TGTGCCACCAGCCACGGCAGGGGGCGGGACGGCTACACCTTC. Residues: CATSHGRGRDGYTF.